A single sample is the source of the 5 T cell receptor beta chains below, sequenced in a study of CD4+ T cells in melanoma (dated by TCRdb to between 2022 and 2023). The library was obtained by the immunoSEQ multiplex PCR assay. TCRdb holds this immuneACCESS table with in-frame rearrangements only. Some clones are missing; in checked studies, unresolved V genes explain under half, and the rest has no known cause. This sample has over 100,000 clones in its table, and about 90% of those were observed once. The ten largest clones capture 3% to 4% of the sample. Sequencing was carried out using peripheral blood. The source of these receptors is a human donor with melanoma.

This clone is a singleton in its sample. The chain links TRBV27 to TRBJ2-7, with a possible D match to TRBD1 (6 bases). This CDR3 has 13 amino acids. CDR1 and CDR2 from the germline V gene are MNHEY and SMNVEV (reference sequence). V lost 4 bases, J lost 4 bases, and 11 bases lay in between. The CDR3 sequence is CASSSGQYYEQYF. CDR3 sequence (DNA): TGTGCCAGCAGTTCCGGACAGTATTACGAGCAGTACTTC.

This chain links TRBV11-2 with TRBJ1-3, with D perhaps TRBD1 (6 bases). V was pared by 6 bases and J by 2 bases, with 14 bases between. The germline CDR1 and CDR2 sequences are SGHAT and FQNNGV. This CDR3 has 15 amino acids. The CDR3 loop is CASRATRDTGNTIYF. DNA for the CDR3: TGTGCCAGCAGGGCTACCCGGGACACTGGAAACACCATATATTTT.

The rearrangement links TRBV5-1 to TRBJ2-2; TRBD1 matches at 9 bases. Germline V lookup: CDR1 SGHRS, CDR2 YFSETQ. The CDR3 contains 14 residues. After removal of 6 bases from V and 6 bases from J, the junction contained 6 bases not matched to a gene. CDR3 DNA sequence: TGCGCCAGCACCCGGGACAGGGTGGCCGGGGAGCTGTTTTTT. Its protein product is CASTRDRVAGELFF.

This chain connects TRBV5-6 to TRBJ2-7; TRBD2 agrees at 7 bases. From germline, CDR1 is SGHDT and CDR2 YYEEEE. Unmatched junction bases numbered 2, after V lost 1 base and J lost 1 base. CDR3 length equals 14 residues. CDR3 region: CASSLRGGSYEQYF. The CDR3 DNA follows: TGTGCCAGCAGCTTGCGCGGGGGTTCCTACGAGCAGTACTTC.

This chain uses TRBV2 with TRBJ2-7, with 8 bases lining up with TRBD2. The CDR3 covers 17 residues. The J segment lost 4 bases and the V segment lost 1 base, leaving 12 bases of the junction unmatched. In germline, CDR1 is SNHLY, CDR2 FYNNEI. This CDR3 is CASSEGLPAGAGYEQYF. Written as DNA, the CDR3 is TGTGCCAGCAGTGAAGGGTTGCCAGCGGGAGCTGGTTACGAGCAGTACTTC.